The clone carrying this TCR beta chain was detected ten times or more. Its matching antigen is unknown. V dropped 3 bases and J dropped 8 bases, with 13 bases sitting between them. The CDR3 length is 13 residues. TCRdb fed the 5' RACE reads into MiXCR, producing one record per CDR3 protein. The sample holds about 220,000 distinct CDR3 sequences, under 12% seen once. This record comes from a study of CD8 T cells in ankylosing spondylitis. Study conclusions and caveats: According to the report, clones linked to the disease were significantly enriched in matched synovial fluid samples taken from ankylosing spondylitis patients. Apparently characteristic of ankylosing spondylitis blood was a TCR beta motif (roughly eight highly homologous variants).

Sequences were obtained from blood, either unsorted or a sorted T cell fraction (not recorded which). This sequence originates from a male donor with ankylosing spondylitis or in good health (not recorded which). This chain uses TRBV12-3 or TRBV12-4 with TRBJ1-2; D not certain. The CDR3 DNA is TGTGCCAGCAGTTTTACATTGCTGGGGGGCTACACCTTC. It encodes CASSFTLLGGYTF.